This entry lists 30 T cell receptor beta chains sequenced from one sample in a study of blood T cell repertoires in COVID-19. Data came from immunoSEQ multiplex PCR; TCRdb stores just in-frame clones and leaves some out. The sample has 150,000 or so clones; 80% to 85% are singletons. The sample taken for sequencing was peripheral blood. These receptors were taken from a man aged 18 to 29 with active or convalescent COVID-19.

The chain links TRBV29-1 to TRBJ2-1; D is ambiguous. Germline CDR1 SQVTM, CDR2 ANQGSEA. V was shortened by 3 bases and J by 6 bases, with 9 bases between the two germline ends. The CDR3 is made up of 12 amino acids. This CDR3 is CSVDFQANEQFF. The DNA of the CDR3 is TGCAGCGTTGATTTTCAAGCCAATGAGCAGTTCTTC.

This sequence joins TRBV5-1 and TRBJ1-5; unclear D gene. Between the trimmed V and J ends, which lost 2 bases and 7 bases, there was a span of 25 bases. Germline CDR1 SGHRS, CDR2 YFSETQ. The CDR3 sequence is 18 residues long. The CDR3 DNA reads TGCGCCAGCAGCTTTTTGCCAACCTTTGGCAGTCTGTCCCAGCCCCAGCATTTT. Protein: CASSFLPTFGSLSQPQHF.

The rearrangement uses TRBV18 and TRBJ1-5; D is perhaps TRBD1 (6 bases). The CDR3 contains 13 residues. CDR1 and CDR2 from the germline V gene are KGHSH and LQKENI. Trimming took 4 bases from V and 4 from J, leaving 8 bases between them. The DNA for the CDR3 is TGTGCCAGCTCACAAGGACAGAATCAGCCCCAGCATTTT. Amino acid sequence: CASSQGQNQPQHF.

The J gene is TRBJ2-7, the V gene TRBV10-3, with D perhaps TRBD2 (7 bases). V lost 0 bases and J lost 6, with 12 bases in between. In germline, CDR1 is ENHRY, CDR2 SYGVKD. This CDR3 has 14 residues. The CDR3 protein is CAISESVGGLEQYF. In DNA form, the CDR3 reads TGTGCCATCAGTGAGTCTGTCGGGGGGCTCGAGCAGTACTTC.

This clone has only one observation. The gene calls are TRBV5-1 and TRBJ2-5; possibly TRBD1 for D (5 bases). V lost 4 bases and J lost 5, with 12 bases in between. The CDR3 runs 13 residues. Germline lookup yields CDR1 SGHRS and CDR2 YFSETQ. The CDR3 bases are TGCGCCAGCAGCAGGGGCTTTGGGGAGACCCAGTACTTC. Its translation: CASSRGFGETQYF.

The rearrangement links TRBV12-5 to TRBJ1-6, with D possibly TRBD1 on 6 matching bases. V was trimmed by 6 bases and J by 3 bases, leaving 12 bases between them. Germline V gives CDR1 LGHNT, CDR2 FRNRAP. This CDR3 has 15 amino acids. The CDR3 DNA reads TGTGCTAGTGGGAAAGGACAGATCTATAATTCACCCCTCCACTTT. Translation gives CASGKGQIYNSPLHF. Together with reference TRBV12-5 and TRBJ1-6, the CDR3 gives the full variable domain: DARVTQTPRHKVTEMGQEVTMRCQPILGHNTVFWYRQTMMQGLELLAYFRNRAPLDDSGMPKDRFSAEMPDATLATLKIQPSEPRDSAVYFCASGKGQIYNSPLHFGNGTRLTVT.

J is TRBJ2-3 and V is TRBV3-1 (or the pseudogene TRBV3-2); 12 bases match TRBD2. Germline values: CDR1 LGHDT, CDR2 YNNKEL (reference sequence). The CDR3 totals 17 residues. Unmatched junction bases numbered 9, after V lost 3 bases and J lost 5 bases. The CDR3 protein is CASSHSPPSGGVDTQYF. CDR3 bases: TGTGCCAGCAGCCACTCCCCTCCTAGCGGGGGGGTAGATACGCAGTATTTT.

This chain joins TRBV3-1 (or the pseudogene TRBV3-2) and TRBJ2-2; tentative D call: TRBD1 (5 bases). V lost 1 base, J lost 0 bases, and 9 bases lay in between. CDR1 and CDR2 from the germline V gene are LGHDT and YNNKEL (reference sequence). The CDR3 covers 16 residues. CDR3 amino acids: CASSQAGFSNTGELFF. The CDR3 bases are TGTGCCAGCAGCCAAGCAGGGTTTTCGAACACCGGGGAGCTGTTTTTT.

The chain uses TRBV6-2 or TRBV6-3 and TRBJ2-7; 8 bases match TRBD1. Germline-derived CDR1 and CDR2 are MNHEY and SVGEGT. This CDR3 has 15 amino acids. The V and J ends lost 2 bases and 2 bases, in that order; junction bases with no gene match: 5. CDR3 DNA: TGTGCCAGCAGTTACCCAAAGACAGGGGCCTACGAGCAGTACTTC. Its protein is CASSYPKTGAYEQYF.

The J gene is TRBJ1-1, the V gene TRBV7-9; 10 bases align to TRBD1. This CDR3 comprises 16 residues. Trimming at V came to 3 bases and at J to 0 bases, leaving 4 bases not matched to a gene. Germline V gene lookup returns CDR1 SEHNR and CDR2 FQNEAQ (reference sequence). CDR3 DNA sequence: TGTGCCAGCAGCTTGCGGGGACAGGGGATGAACACTGAAGCTTTCTTT. Its translation is CASSLRGQGMNTEAFF.

As to this clone: This sample includes further DNA sequences coding for the same CDR3. The V gene is TRBV19, the J gene TRBJ1-5, with D possibly being TRBD1 (5 bases). Germline CDR1 LNHDA, CDR2 SQIVND (reference sequence). Trimming took 5 bases from V and 4 from J, leaving 18 bases between them. The CDR3 length is 16 residues. CDR3 region: CASSPIQEWSNQPQHF. Written as DNA, the CDR3 is TGTGCCAGTAGTCCAATACAGGAATGGAGTAATCAGCCCCAGCATTTT. The full variable domain, with the rest looked up from reference TRBV19 and TRBJ1-5, is DGGITQSPKYLFRKEGQNVTLSCEQNLNHDAMYWYRQDPGQGLRLIYYSQIVNDFQKGDIAEGYSVSREKKESFPLTVTSAQKNPTAFYLCASSPIQEWSNQPQHFGDGTRLSIL.

The chain couples TRBV19 to TRBJ2-5; TRBD2 matches 7 bases. The germline V gene encodes CDR1 LNHDA and CDR2 SQIVND (reference sequence). The length of the CDR3 is 15 residues. J gave up 1 base and V 3 bases, and 5 bases lay outside the gene matches. The CDR3 nucleotides read TGTGCCAGTAGTATCCGGCGGGGGAGCCAAGAGACCCAGTACTTC. Translation gives CASSIRRGSQETQYF. The variable domain in full, completed from reference TRBV19 and TRBJ2-5, reads DGGITQSPKYLFRKEGQNVTLSCEQNLNHDAMYWYRQDPGQGLRLIYYSQIVNDFQKGDIAEGYSVSREKKESFPLTVTSAQKNPTAFYLCASSIRRGSQETQYFGPGTRLLVL.

With respect to this clone: Additional DNA sequences in this sample encode the identical CDR3. The chain employs TRBV18 and TRBJ1-1, with TRBD1 matching over 9 bases. Germline loops: CDR1 KGHSH, CDR2 LQKENI. The CDR3 runs to 13 residues. The junction had 3 bases not matched to a gene; V was cut back by 6 bases and J by 4 bases. CDR3 loop: CASSPGQGTEAFF. Written as DNA, the CDR3 is TGTGCCAGCTCCCCGGGACAGGGCACTGAAGCTTTCTTT.

The chain combines TRBV14 with TRBJ1-1; D remains ambiguous. The V gene lost 0 bases and the J gene lost 11 bases, with 10 bases spanning the gap. The CDR3 is 12 residues long. Germline lookup yields CDR1 SGHDN and CDR2 FVKESK. CDR3 in DNA: TGTGCCAGCAGCCAAGAGCGTATGGTGGCTTTCTTT. It specifies CASSQERMVAFF.

The chain carries TRBV7-9 and TRBJ2-7; 9 bases are shared with TRBD1. The CDR3 runs 15 residues. Germline V CDR1 and CDR2: SEHNR, FQNEAQ (reference sequence). J was trimmed by 1 base and V by 5 bases; bases with no gene match: 6. CDR3 protein: CASSPRDRDSYEQYF. The CDR3 DNA is TGTGCCAGCAGCCCCCGGGACAGGGATTCCTACGAGCAGTACTTC.

V is TRBV28 and J is TRBJ2-2; no definite D call. The CDR3 has 16 amino acids. V was clipped by 2 bases and J by 1 base, with 11 bases between them. From germline, CDR1 is MDHEN and CDR2 SYDVKM. The CDR3 nucleotides are TGTGCCAGCAGTTTAGATAGGCAGCGGAACACCGGGGAGCTGTTTTTT. It yields the protein CASSLDRQRNTGELFF.

The chain employs TRBV11-2 and TRBJ2-7, with 9 bases fitting TRBD2. Germline-derived CDR1 and CDR2 are SGHAT and FQNNGV. This CDR3 is 17 amino acids long. The junction had 7 bases not matched to a gene; V was cut back by 0 bases and J by 1 base. The CDR3 DNA reads as TGTGCCAGCAGCTTAGATCCGGGTAGCGGGAGTTCCTACGAGCAGTACTTC. It translates to CASSLDPGSGSSYEQYF.

The chain is built from TRBV3-1 (or the pseudogene TRBV3-2) and TRBJ2-7; D might be TRBD2 (6 bases). The CDR3 extends over 14 amino acids. Trimming left V 2 bases short and J 6 bases short, with 14 bases between. Germline CDR1 LGHDT, CDR2 YNNKEL (reference sequence). The CDR3 is CASSQWTDGGEQYF. DNA for the CDR3: TGTGCCAGCAGCCAATGGACTGACGGGGGCGAGCAGTACTTC.

The chain has TRBV10-3 and TRBJ2-7, with 7 bases fitting TRBD2. V lost 3 bases and J lost 5; bases outside the gene matches: 7. CDR1 is ENHRY and CDR2 is SYGVKD in the germline V gene. The CDR3 has 14 residues. The CDR3 DNA follows: TGTGCCATCAGTGATGGGGAGGGGAAAGACGAGCAGTACTTC. Its protein is CAISDGEGKDEQYF.

V and J are TRBV18 and TRBJ2-3, with 8 positions matching TRBD2. The CDR3 has 15 amino acids. CDR1 is KGHSH and CDR2 is LQKENI in the germline V gene. After removal of 3 bases from V and 2 bases from J, the junction contained 4 bases not matched to a gene. The CDR3 nucleotides are TGTGCCAGCTCACCGAAGCGGGAGTCCACAGATACGCAGTATTTT. Amino acid sequence: CASSPKRESTDTQYF.

The chain employs TRBV5-1 and TRBJ2-3; 7 bases align to TRBD1. Trimming cost V 4 bases and J 3 bases; bases outside gene matches: 17. From germline, CDR1 is SGHRS and CDR2 YFSETQ. The CDR3 is 18 residues long. In nucleotides, the CDR3 is TGCGCCAGCAGCCCTGACACAGGGGTGCTCAGCTCGACAGATACGCAGTATTTT. This encodes CASSPDTGVLSSTDTQYF.

This chain connects TRBV5-4 to TRBJ2-6, with a possible D match to TRBD1 (5 bases). V shed 0 bases and J shed 8 bases, with 9 bases lying between them. Germline lookup yields CDR1 SGHNT and CDR2 YYREEE (reference sequence). The CDR3 has 14 amino acids. CDR3 bases: TGTGCCAGCAGCTTGGACAAGGGGACCAACGTCCTGACTTTC. It codes for CASSLDKGTNVLTF.

The chain recombines TRBV11-3 with TRBJ2-1, with TRBD2 as a possible D gene (6 bases). This CDR3 region has 14 residues. CDR1 is SGHNT, CDR2 YENEEA, per germline. The ends were cut back, 2 bases at V and 4 bases at J, with 9 bases in the middle. Here the CDR3 DNA reads TGTGCCAGCAGCTTAAGTAGCGGTTACAATGAGCAGTTCTTC. Translation gives CASSLSSGYNEQFF.

The chain carries TRBV5-1 and TRBJ1-1; a possible D gene is TRBD1 (5 bases). The V and J ends lost 1 base and 1 base respectively, with 11 bases between them. From germline, CDR1 is SGHRS and CDR2 YFSETQ. This CDR3 is 15 amino acids long. Here the CDR3 reads CASSLLQGPNTEAFF. The CDR3 bases are TGCGCCAGCAGCTTGTTGCAGGGCCCGAACACTGAAGCTTTCTTT.

The V gene is TRBV5-1, the J gene TRBJ2-7; the match to TRBD1 covers 8 bases. The ends lost 3 bases at V and 0 bases at J; junction bases unmatched: 5. The germline V gene encodes CDR1 SGHRS and CDR2 YFSETQ. The CDR3 has 15 amino acids. The CDR3 protein is CASSSGTGDSYEQYF. CDR3 DNA: TGCGCCAGCAGCTCCGGGACAGGCGACTCCTACGAGCAGTACTTC.

This chain connects TRBV2 to TRBJ2-2, with D possibly TRBD1 on 6 matching bases. The germline V gene encodes CDR1 SNHLY and CDR2 FYNNEI. V lost 2 bases and J 4 bases, leaving 11 bases between the germline ends. The CDR3 length is 15 residues. CDR3 DNA: TGTGCCAGCAGTGAAATTGGGACAAGCACCGGGGAGCTGTTTTTT. It translates to CASSEIGTSTGELFF.

This clone was observed a single time. V usage is TRBV2 and J usage is TRBJ2-5; 11 bases align to TRBD1. This CDR3 region has 16 residues. CDR1 and CDR2 (germline): SNHLY, FYNNEI. The V segment lost 5 bases and the J segment 4 bases; nucleotides outside the gene matches: 9. CDR3 sequence: CASSTRDRGYSETQYF. For the CDR3, the DNA is TGTGCCAGCAGTACCAGGGACAGGGGGTATTCAGAGACCCAGTACTTC.

The J gene is TRBJ2-5, the V gene TRBV28, with 7 bases lining up with TRBD1. V lost 6 bases to trimming and J lost 1 base; unmatched junction nucleotides: 2. Germline CDR1 and CDR2: MDHEN and SYDVKM. The CDR3 is 13 residues long. The CDR3 spells CASRTGSQETQYF. The CDR3 bases are TGTGCCAGCAGGACAGGGTCCCAAGAGACCCAGTACTTC.

This rearrangement joins TRBV9 to TRBJ1-3; 11 bases line up with TRBD1. The CDR3 is made up of 17 amino acids. The V and J ends lost 3 bases and 0 bases, in that order; junction bases with no gene match: 5. Germline V gene lookup returns CDR1 SGDLS and CDR2 YYNGEE. The CDR3 here is CASSARGQGVSGNTIYF. The CDR3 DNA is TGTGCCAGCAGCGCCCGGGGACAGGGGGTCTCTGGAAACACCATATATTTT.

In its sample, this clone was seen a few times. In DNA, the CDR3 is TGTGCCAGCAGTTTAGGACAGGGGATCGTGGATACGCAGTATTTT. Protein product: CASSLGQGIVDTQYF. This chain links TRBV27 with TRBJ2-3; 9 bases fit TRBD1. CDR1 MNHEY and CDR2 SMNVEV come from the germline V gene (reference sequence). The CDR3 loop spans 15 amino acids. V gave up 2 bases and J gave up 6 bases; unmatched junction bases: 6.